Presented here are 12 T cell receptor beta chains from one specimen sequenced in a study of cytomegalovirus exposure and HLA in healthy donors. In the PCR, 60 Vbeta and 13 Jbeta primers were used. TCRdb keeps only in-frame clones here, not all; method: immunoSEQ multiplex PCR. The sample lists 100,000 to 150,000 clones; 80% were seen once. What was sequenced was PBMCs. All receptors come from a female donor in good health and CMV-seropositive.

This sequence joins TRBV2 and TRBJ1-6; no clear D. Trimming took off 2 bases at V and 10 bases at J, with 15 bases between the two ends. The CDR3 is made up of 15 amino acids. Germline V gene lookup returns CDR1 SNHLY and CDR2 FYNNEI. In DNA form, the CDR3 reads TGTGCCAGCAGTGAAAATTTGCCTAGGTTATCACCCCTCCACTTT. Translated: CASSENLPRLSPLHF. The variable domain in full, completed from reference TRBV2 and TRBJ1-6, reads EPEVTQTPSHQVTQMGQEVILRCVPISNHLYFYWYRQILGQKVEFLVSFYNNEISEKSEIFDDQFSVERPDGSNFTLKIRSTKLEDSAMYFCASSENLPRLSPLHFGNGTRLTVT.

This chain connects TRBV15 to TRBJ2-5; the D gene is possibly TRBD1 (6 bases). CDR3 size: 14 residues. V gave up 1 base and J gave up 4 bases, with 10 bases separating them. Germline V gives CDR1 LNHNV, CDR2 YYDKDF (reference sequence). CDR3: CATSRGRGGETQYF. CDR3 sequence (DNA): TGTGCCACCAGCAGAGGCAGGGGCGGAGAGACCCAGTACTTC.

The V and J genes are TRBV6-1 and TRBJ1-1; weak D call: TRBD1 (6 bases). The CDR3 consists of 15 residues. Germline assignment: CDR1 MNHNS and CDR2 SASEGT. Trimming shortened V by 4 bases and J by 3 bases, and 15 bases separated the two germline ends. CDR3 sequence (DNA): TGTGCCAGCAGTGCCCAGGGAGAGGGGGACACTGAAGCTTTCTTT. Residues: CASSAQGEGDTEAFF.

The CDR3 spells CASSLNPSGSYEQYF. In nucleotides, the CDR3 is TGTGCCAGCAGCTTAAACCCTAGCGGGTCCTACGAGCAGTACTTC. The chain recombines TRBV7-2 with TRBJ2-7, with 8 bases aligning to TRBD2. V shed 2 bases, J shed 1 base, and the junction held 4 bases outside the gene matches. Germline assignment: CDR1 SGHTA and CDR2 FQGNSA. This CDR3 is built from 15 residues. The full variable domain, in which reference TRBV7-2 and TRBJ2-7 provide the parts outside the CDR3, is GAGVSQSPSNKVTEKGKDVELRCDPISGHTALYWYRQSLGQGLEFLIYFQGNSAPDKSGLPSDRFSAERTGGSVSTLTIQRTQQEDSAVYLCASSLNPSGSYEQYFGPGTRLTVT.

The CDR3 loop is CASSLQENTEAFF. Here the CDR3 DNA reads TGTGCCAGCAGCTTACAGGAGAACACTGAAGCTTTCTTT. The chain has TRBV7-9 and TRBJ1-1; D is undetermined. V was trimmed by 2 bases and J by 1 base, leaving 5 bases between them. The CDR3 spans 13 residues. Germline V lookup: CDR1 SEHNR, CDR2 FQNEAQ (reference sequence).

The chain links TRBV7-2 to TRBJ2-3; D possibly corresponds to TRBD2 (6 bases). V lost 5 bases and J 10 bases, leaving 13 bases between the germline ends. This CDR3 region has 12 residues. Germline values: CDR1 SGHTA, CDR2 FQGNSA. In DNA form, the CDR3 reads TGTGCCAGCAGCCTAGGGACTCGGGCGCAGTATTTT. This codes for CASSLGTRAQYF.

This clone turned up a few times. The chain links TRBV9 to TRBJ2-2; 9 bases are shared with TRBD1. The CDR3 contains 15 residues. The trim removed 2 bases at V and 6 bases at J, leaving 5 bases unmatched. CDR1 SGDLS and CDR2 YYNGEE come from the germline V gene. DNA of the CDR3: TGTGCCAGCAGCGTGGGGACAGGGTTCGCCGGGGAGCTGTTTTTT. This sequence encodes CASSVGTGFAGELFF.

The rearrangement joins TRBV27 to TRBJ2-2, with 7 bases identical to TRBD2. Germline assignment: CDR1 MNHEY and CDR2 SMNVEV (reference sequence). This CDR3 has 16 amino acids. J gave up 5 bases and V 4 bases, and 10 bases lay outside the gene matches. The CDR3 spells CASSSHVGLRTGELFF. For the CDR3, the DNA is TGTGCCAGCAGTTCCCACGTGGGACTACGAACCGGGGAGCTGTTTTTT.

This clone appeared once. The rearrangement uses TRBV19 and TRBJ1-2; perhaps TRBD1 as D (5 bases). The CDR3 consists of 14 residues. Trimming removed 6 bases from V and 0 bases from J, with 11 bases in between. CDR1 LNHDA and CDR2 SQIVND come from the germline V gene (reference sequence). DNA for the CDR3: TGTGCCAGTAGCCCAACGACAGCTAACTATGGCTACACCTTC. Its protein product is CASSPTTANYGYTF.

The chain employs TRBV27 and TRBJ2-2; D uncertain. The V gene's germline CDR1 is MNHEY and CDR2 SMNVEV (reference sequence). The V and J ends lost 3 bases and 2 bases respectively, with 13 bases between them. The CDR3 runs to 16 residues. CDR3 nucleotide sequence: TGTGCCAGCAGTTTGTGGCCCCCCTCCAACACCGGGGAGCTGTTTTTT. Amino acids: CASSLWPPSNTGELFF.

The chain is built from TRBV14 and TRBJ2-7; 7 bases map to TRBD2. The germline gives CDR1 SGHDN, CDR2 FVKESK. The CDR3 has 15 residues. Unmatched junction bases numbered 6, after V lost 2 bases and J lost 2 bases. The CDR3 loop reads CASSQIGGKTYEQYF. In nucleotides, the CDR3 is TGTGCCAGCAGCCAAATCGGGGGGAAGACCTACGAGCAGTACTTC.

CDR3 DNA: TGTGCCAGCAGCTTAGGGGGGGTATCAACTAATGAAAAACTGTTTTTT. Translating gives CASSLGGVSTNEKLFF. The chain joins TRBV5-4 to TRBJ1-4; maybe TRBD1 (6 bases). The CDR3 totals 16 residues. The V gene lost 2 bases and the J gene lost 0 bases, with 11 bases spanning the gap. CDR1 is SGHNT and CDR2 is YYREEE in the germline V gene (reference sequence).